This T cell receptor beta chain was captured in a study of human T cells and chemical hapten exposure. Time point reported: patch test 3, about 24 weeks after DPC sensitization. The treatment: therapeutic diphenylcyclopropenone sensitization with weekly scalp DPC. This clonotype was picked up a small number of times. Within the library, unique molecular identifiers were attached to each individual cDNA molecule. In the original workflow: Individual samples carried between about 20,000 and 700,000 TCRs, with approximately 100,000 as the median. MiXCR, run by TCRdb on the RACE reads, gives a single entry per CDR3 protein. The V and J calls come from TCRdb's annotation, not from the publication. The sample lists 99,000 or so distinct CDR3 sequences, less than 40% occurring once. This clonotype originated in a man aged 40-50 years with alopecia areata. Some clones in this sample may be carry-over from other donors' samples. Source: whole blood, taken in connection with sensitization to the hapten diphenylcyclopropenone (DPC).

This CDR3 is CASSLGGQSSYSNQPQHF. The CDR3 region has the DNA TGTGCCAGCAGCTTAGGGGGACAGAGTAGCTATAGCAATCAGCCCCAGCATTTT. The chain is built from TRBV7-2 and TRBJ1-5, with 7 bases that match TRBD1. Germline-derived CDR1 and CDR2 are SGHTA and FQGNSA. The junction had 9 bases not matched to a gene; V was cut back by 1 base and J by 0 bases. There are 18 residues in the CDR3.